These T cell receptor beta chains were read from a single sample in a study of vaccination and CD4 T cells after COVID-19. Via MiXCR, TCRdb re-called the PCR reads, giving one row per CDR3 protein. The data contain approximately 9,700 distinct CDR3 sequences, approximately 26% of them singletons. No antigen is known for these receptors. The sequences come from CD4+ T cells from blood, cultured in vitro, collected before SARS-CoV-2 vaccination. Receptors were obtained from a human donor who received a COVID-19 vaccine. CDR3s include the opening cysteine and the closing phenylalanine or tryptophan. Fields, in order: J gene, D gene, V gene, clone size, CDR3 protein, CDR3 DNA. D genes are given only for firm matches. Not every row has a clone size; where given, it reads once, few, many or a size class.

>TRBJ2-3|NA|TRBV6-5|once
CASSLTAADTQYF
TGTGCCAGCAGTTTAACCGCCGCAGATACGCAGTATTTT
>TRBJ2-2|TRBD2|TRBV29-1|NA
CSVLAGPYTGELFF
TGCAGCGTTTTAGCGGGGCCCTACACCGGGGAGCTGTTTTTT
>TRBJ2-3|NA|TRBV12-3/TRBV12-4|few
CASSVYRSPDYYTQYF
TGTGCCAGCAGTGTGTACAGAAGTCCAGATTATTATACGCAGTATTTT
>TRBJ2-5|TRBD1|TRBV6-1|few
CASRGTGLETQYF
TGTGCCAGCAGAGGGACAGGACTAGAGACCCAGTACTTC
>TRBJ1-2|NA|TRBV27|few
CASSFLGSGVGYTF
TGTGCCAGCAGTTTTCTAGGCAGTGGAGTTGGCTACACCTTC
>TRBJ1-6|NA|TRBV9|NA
CASSAGTVSPLHF
TGTGCCAGCAGCGCCGGGACCGTTTCACCCCTCCACTTT
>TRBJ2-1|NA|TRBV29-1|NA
CSVESYNEQFF
TGCAGCGTTGAATCCTACAATGAGCAGTTCTTC
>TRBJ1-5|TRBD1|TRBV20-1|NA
CSASRDRGNQSQHF
TGCAGTGCTAGCCGGGACAGAGGTAATCAGTCCCAGCATTTT
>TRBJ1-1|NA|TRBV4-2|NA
CASSQDDSYTEAFF
TGTGCCAGCAGCCAAGACGACAGTTACACTGAAGCTTTCTTT
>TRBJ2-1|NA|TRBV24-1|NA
CATSGVKYNEQFF
TGTGCCACCTCGGGCGTCAAATACAATGAGCAGTTCTTC
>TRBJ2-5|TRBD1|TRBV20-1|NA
CSVTGEWETQYF
TGCAGTGTAACAGGGGAATGGGAGACCCAGTACTTC
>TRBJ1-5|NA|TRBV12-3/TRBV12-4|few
CASSRQNHQPQHF
TGTGCCAGCAGTCGACAAAATCATCAGCCCCAGCATTTT
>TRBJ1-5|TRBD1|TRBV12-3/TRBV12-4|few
CASSLSLDRGQPQHF
TGTGCCAGCAGTTTATCCCTGGACAGGGGTCAGCCCCAGCATTTT
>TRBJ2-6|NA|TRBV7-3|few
CASSLIPQLRANVLTF
TGTGCCAGCAGCTTAATCCCCCAACTCAGGGCCAACGTCCTGACTTTC
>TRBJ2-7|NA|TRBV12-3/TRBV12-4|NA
CASSRQTSYEQYF
TGTGCCAGCAGTCGACAGACCTCCTACGAGCAGTACTTC
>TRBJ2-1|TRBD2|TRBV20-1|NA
CSARAVAGAWGNEQFF
TGCAGTGCTAGAGCAGTAGCGGGGGCTTGGGGCAATGAGCAGTTCTTC
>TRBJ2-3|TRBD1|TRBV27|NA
CASSLSFGTGSTDTQYF
TGTGCCAGCAGTTTATCCTTTGGGACAGGGAGCACAGATACGCAGTATTTT
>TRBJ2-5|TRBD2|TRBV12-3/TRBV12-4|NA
CASSLAGAPQETQYF
TGTGCCAGCAGCCTAGCGGGGGCCCCCCAAGAGACCCAGTACTTC
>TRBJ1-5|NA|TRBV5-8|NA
CASSKEGTQPQHF
TGTGCCAGCAGTAAGGAGGGAACCCAGCCCCAGCATTTT
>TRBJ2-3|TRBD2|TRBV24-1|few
CATSDPGGGGTDTQYF
TGTGCCACCAGTGATCCCGGGGGAGGGGGCACAGATACGCAGTATTTT
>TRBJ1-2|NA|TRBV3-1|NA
CASSHIGGSGNGYTF
TGTGCCAGCAGCCACATAGGAGGGAGCGGGAATGGCTACACCTTC
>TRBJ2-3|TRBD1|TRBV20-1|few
CSALATGEVDTQYF
TGCAGTGCCCTGGCGACAGGGGAGGTAGATACGCAGTATTTT
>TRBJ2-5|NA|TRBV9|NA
CASSVELGGQVHETQYF
TGTGCCAGCAGCGTAGAGTTGGGAGGACAGGTTCACGAGACCCAGTACTTC
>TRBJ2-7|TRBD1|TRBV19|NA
CASSPLTGSSYEQYF
TGTGCCAGTAGTCCCTTGACAGGGAGCTCCTACGAGCAGTACTTC
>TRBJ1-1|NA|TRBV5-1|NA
CASRPTGTDTEAFF
TGCGCCAGCAGGCCAACAGGGACGGACACTGAAGCTTTCTTT
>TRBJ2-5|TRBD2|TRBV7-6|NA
CASSRASGFNRWETQYF
TGTGCCAGCAGTCGTGCTAGCGGGTTCAATCGTTGGGAGACCCAGTACTTC
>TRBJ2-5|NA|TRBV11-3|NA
CASSYGEHVQETQYF
TGTGCCAGCAGCTACGGCGAGCACGTCCAAGAGACCCAGTACTTC
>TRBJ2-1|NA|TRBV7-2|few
CASRRTSFSYNEQFF
TGTGCCAGCAGGCGAACTAGCTTCTCCTACAATGAGCAGTTCTTC
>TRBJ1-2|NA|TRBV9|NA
CASSVDPRSSGGYTF
TGTGCCAGCAGCGTAGATCCCAGGAGCTCGGGGGGCTACACCTTC
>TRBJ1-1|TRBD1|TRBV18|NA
CASSPRDRGGEDTEAFF
TGTGCCAGCTCACCACGAGACAGGGGGGGAGAGGACACTGAAGCTTTCTTT
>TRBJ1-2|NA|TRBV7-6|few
CASSLGRAAYGYTF
TGTGCCAGCAGCTTAGGTCGGGCGGCCTATGGCTACACCTTC
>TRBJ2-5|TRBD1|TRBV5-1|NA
CASSLATGQETQYF
TGCGCCAGCAGCTTGGCGACAGGGCAAGAGACCCAGTACTTC
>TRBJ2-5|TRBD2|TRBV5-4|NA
CASSLGLAHTQETQYF
TGTGCCAGCAGCTTGGGACTAGCGCATACACAAGAGACCCAGTACTTC
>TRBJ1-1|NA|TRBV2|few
CASRGFGQTLVHTEAFF
TGTGCCAGCAGGGGATTCGGACAGACCCTCGTCCACACTGAAGCTTTCTTT
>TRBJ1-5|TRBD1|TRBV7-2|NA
CASSEQGTISFSNQPQHF
TGTGCCAGCAGTGAACAGGGGACAATCAGCTTTAGCAATCAGCCCCAGCATTTT
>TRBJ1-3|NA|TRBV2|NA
CASRIAGVSGNTIYF
TGTGCCAGCAGAATTGCAGGGGTATCCGGAAACACCATATATTTT
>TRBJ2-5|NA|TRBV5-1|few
CASSLDSSSAETQYF
TGCGCCAGCAGCTTGGACAGCTCCTCCGCGGAGACCCAGTACTTC
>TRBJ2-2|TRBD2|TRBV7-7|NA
CASSKAGVTTGELFF
TGTGCCAGCAGCAAAGCGGGGGTTACCACCGGGGAGCTGTTTTTT
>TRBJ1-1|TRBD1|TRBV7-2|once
CASSGQGENTEAFF
TGTGCCAGCAGCGGACAGGGCGAGAACACTGAAGCTTTCTTT
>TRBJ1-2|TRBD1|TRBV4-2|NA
CASSQDWRDSYGYTF
TGTGCCAGCAGCCAAGATTGGCGGGACAGCTATGGCTACACCTTC
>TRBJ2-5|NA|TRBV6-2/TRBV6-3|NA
CASTSPPTTNQETQYF
TGTGCCAGCACTTCACCCCCGACTACCAACCAAGAGACCCAGTACTTC
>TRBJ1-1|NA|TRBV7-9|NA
CASSQDMEAFF
TGTGCCAGCAGCCAGGACATGGAAGCTTTCTTT
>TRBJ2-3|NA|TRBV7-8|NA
CASSLNSVYTQYF
TGTGCCAGCAGCTTAAATAGTGTCTATACGCAGTATTTT
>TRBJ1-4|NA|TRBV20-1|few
CSARVEGGEKLFF
TGCAGTGCTAGAGTGGAAGGGGGAGAAAAACTGTTTTTT
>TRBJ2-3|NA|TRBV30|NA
CAWSGGVLSLFSTDTQYF
TGTGCCTGGAGTGGAGGAGTCCTCTCACTCTTTAGCACAGATACGCAGTATTTT
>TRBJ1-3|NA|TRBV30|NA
CAWSSRALSSGNTIYF
TGTGCCTGGAGTTCAAGAGCCTTAAGCTCTGGAAACACCATATATTTT
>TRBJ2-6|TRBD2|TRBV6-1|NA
CASSESGGLAGANVLTF
TGTGCCAGCAGTGAATCCGGGGGACTAGCTGGGGCCAACGTCCTGACTTTC
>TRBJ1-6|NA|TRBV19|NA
CASSLNNSPLHF
TGTGCCAGTAGCCTCAATAATTCACCCCTCCACTTT
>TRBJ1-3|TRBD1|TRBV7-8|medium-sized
CASSLGTGASGNTIYF
TGTGCCAGCAGCTTAGGAACAGGGGCCTCTGGAAACACCATATATTTT
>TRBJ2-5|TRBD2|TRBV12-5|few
CASGSRGISGALKETQYF
TGTGCTAGTGGTTCTCGAGGGATAAGCGGGGCTTTAAAAGAGACCCAGTACTTC
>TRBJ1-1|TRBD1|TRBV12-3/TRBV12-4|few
CASSLTGASEAFF
TGTGCCAGCAGTTTGACAGGGGCCAGTGAAGCTTTCTTT
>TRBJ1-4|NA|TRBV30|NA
CAWSVGRGDEKLFF
TGTGCCTGGAGTGTAGGCAGGGGTGATGAAAAACTGTTTTTT
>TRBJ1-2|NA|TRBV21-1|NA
CASSKSRPGGYGYTF
TGTGCCAGCAGCAAATCGAGACCAGGGGGGTATGGCTACACCTTC
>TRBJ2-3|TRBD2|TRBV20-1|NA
CSARTAGGVADTQYF
TGCAGTGCTAGGACAGCGGGGGGCGTTGCAGATACGCAGTATTTT
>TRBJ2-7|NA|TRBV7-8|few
CASSLVEGGVWAEQYF
TGTGCCAGCAGCTTAGTAGAGGGGGGGGTTTGGGCCGAGCAGTACTTC
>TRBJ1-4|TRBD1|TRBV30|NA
CAWSVLPGQLEKLFF
TGTGCCTGGAGTGTTCTTCCGGGACAGTTAGAAAAACTGTTTTTT
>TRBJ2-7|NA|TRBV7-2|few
CASSSEPPGLGYEQYF
TGTGCCAGCAGCTCCGAACCCCCAGGGTTGGGCTACGAGCAGTACTTC
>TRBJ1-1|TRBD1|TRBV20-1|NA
CSAREGQGGEAFF
TGCAGTGCTAGAGAGGGACAGGGGGGGGAGGCTTTCTTT
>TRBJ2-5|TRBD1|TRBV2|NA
CATKQGNGVETQYF
TGTGCCACCAAACAGGGGAATGGAGTAGAGACCCAGTACTTC